Below are 14 T cell receptor beta chains sequenced from a single sample in a study of blood T cell repertoires in COVID-19. TCRdb's table, derived via immunoSEQ multiplex PCR, lists solely in-frame clones and lacks some. Of about 260,000 clones in the sample, 82% were seen once. Sequenced material: peripheral blood. All receptors derive from a woman of 80 years or more with acute or convalescent COVID-19.

This clone has only a few counts. The genes are TRBV5-6 and TRBJ2-7; 7 nucleotides match TRBD2. The CDR3 spans 11 residues. Germline-derived CDR1 and CDR2 are SGHDT and YYEEEE. V shed 0 bases and J 11 bases; nucleotides not matched to a gene: 2. The CDR3 sequence is CASSLGREEYF. The CDR3 nucleotides read TGTGCCAGCAGCTTGGGTCGGGAGGAGTACTTC.

This rearrangement joins TRBV5-1 to TRBJ1-6; 9 bases fit TRBD1. The V gene's germline CDR1 is SGHRS and CDR2 YFSETQ. The CDR3 runs to 14 residues. V was clipped by 1 base and J by 13 bases; unmatched bases: 6. The CDR3 region has the DNA TGCGCCAGCAGCTTGACAGGGGGCTTCTCTCCCCTCCACTTT. Translating gives CASSLTGGFSPLHF.

This clone was picked up a small number of times. This rearrangement joins TRBV7-2 to TRBJ1-4; D gene uncertain. The CDR3 loop spans 16 amino acids. V lost 4 bases, J lost 2 bases, and 14 bases lay in between. Germline V lookup: CDR1 SGHTA, CDR2 FQGNSA. The CDR3 DNA sequence: TGTGCCAGCAGCTCATCTCCCCCCGGGACTAATGAAAAACTGTTTTTT. Encoded protein: CASSSSPPGTNEKLFF.

The gene calls are TRBV5-1 and TRBJ2-1; D uncertain. Trimming pared 2 bases from V and 0 bases from J, leaving 12 bases between. This CDR3 is 16 amino acids long. Germline CDR1 is SGHRS and CDR2 is YFSETQ. The CDR3 coding sequence is TGCGCCAGCAGCTTTCAGCTCCTAGGCTCCTACAATGAGCAGTTCTTC. Its translation: CASSFQLLGSYNEQFF.

The chain couples TRBV4-1 to TRBJ2-1, with TRBD2 matching 10 bases. This CDR3 contains 21 residues. The J segment lost 0 bases and the V segment lost 0 bases, leaving 14 bases of the junction unmatched. Per the germline V gene, CDR1 is MGHRA and CDR2 is YSYEKL. This CDR3 is CASSQDPPASGSFSSYNEQFF. The CDR3, as DNA: TGCGCCAGCAGCCAAGATCCCCCGGCTAGCGGGAGTTTCAGCTCCTACAATGAGCAGTTCTTC.

V is TRBV27 and J is TRBJ2-3; 7 nucleotides line up with TRBD2. Germline CDR1 and CDR2: MNHEY and SMNVEV (reference sequence). This CDR3 contains 16 residues. The ends lost 6 bases at V and 5 bases at J; junction bases unmatched: 14. The CDR3 nucleotides read TGTGCCAGCAGCTTTAGGGCGTGGGGGGGGAGAGATACGCAGTATTTT. It encodes CASSFRAWGGRDTQYF.

V is TRBV19 and J is TRBJ2-7; D remains ambiguous. This CDR3 spans 13 amino acids. Trimming cost V 4 bases and J 1 base, with 8 bases left between them. CDR1 LNHDA and CDR2 SQIVND come from the germline V gene (reference sequence). The CDR3 coding sequence is TGTGCCAGTAGTAGGTCGGAGTCCTACGAGCAGTACTTC. This translates into CASSRSESYEQYF.

The chain is built from TRBV5-4 and TRBJ1-6, with D perhaps matching TRBD1 (6 bases). The CDR3 length is 17 residues. V was shortened by 1 base and J by 6 bases, with 17 bases between the two germline ends. CDR1 is SGHNT and CDR2 is YYREEE in the germline V gene (reference sequence). The CDR3 DNA follows: TGTGCCAGCAGCTTGTGGTACGGCAGGGGTTTTAATTCACCCCTCCACTTT. Residues: CASSLWYGRGFNSPLHF.

The CDR3 region has the DNA TGTGCCAGCAGACGCAGGGGGACTGAAGCTTTCTTT. This codes for CASRRRGTEAFF. The chain joins TRBV6-5 to TRBJ1-1, with TRBD1 identical over 7 bases. The CDR3 loop spans 12 amino acids. The germline V gene encodes CDR1 MNHEY and CDR2 SVGAGI. V gave up 6 bases and J gave up 5 bases; unmatched junction bases: 3.

V and J are TRBV28 and TRBJ1-1; a weak D match, TRBD1 (6 bases). The CDR3 sequence is 15 residues long. Germline V gene lookup returns CDR1 MDHEN and CDR2 SYDVKM. V lost 5 bases and J lost 4, with 17 bases in between. The CDR3 loop is CASSPLGGGRTEAFF. Here the CDR3 DNA reads TGTGCCAGCAGTCCTTTAGGGGGGGGTCGCACTGAAGCTTTCTTT.

V usage is TRBV19 and J usage is TRBJ1-1, with unresolved D. Germline V gene lookup returns CDR1 LNHDA and CDR2 SQIVND (reference sequence). This CDR3 region has 13 residues. V dropped 7 bases and J dropped 0 bases, with 9 bases sitting between them. CDR3 sequence reads: CASKTTVNTEAFF. CDR3 bases: TGTGCCAGTAAGACAACGGTGAACACTGAAGCTTTCTTT.

V and J are TRBV11-2 and TRBJ2-7; D call uncertain. Germline V gene sequence: CDR1 SGHAT, CDR2 FQNNGV. The CDR3 length is 14 residues. The V gene lost 1 base and the J gene lost 0 bases, with 7 bases spanning the gap. The CDR3 region is CASSLGTSSYEQYF. The CDR3 DNA is TGTGCCAGCAGCTTAGGCACGAGCTCCTACGAGCAGTACTTC.

This rearrangement joins TRBV5-1 to TRBJ2-2, with TRBD2 as a possible D gene (6 bases). Germline CDR1 reads SGHRS; CDR2 reads YFSETQ. Trimming left V 2 bases short and J 4 bases short, with 12 bases between. CDR3 length equals 15 residues. The CDR3 nucleotides read TGCGCCAGCAGCTTATCGGCGGAGGGCACCGGGGAGCTGTTTTTT. Its translation is CASSLSAEGTGELFF. Complete variable domain (other parts from reference TRBV5-1 and TRBJ2-2): KAGVTQTPRYLIKTRGQQVTLSCSPISGHRSVSWYQQTPGQGLQFLFEYFSETQRNKGNFPGRFSGRQFSNSRSEMNVSTLELGDSALYLCASSLSAEGTGELFFGEGSRLTVL.

V and J are TRBV5-6 and TRBJ1-1; a possible D gene is TRBD1 (6 bases). The CDR3 loop spans 16 amino acids. Deletions cut 2 bases from V and 0 bases from J, with 14 bases between. From germline, CDR1 is SGHDT and CDR2 YYEEEE. Here the CDR3 reads CASSLDFGQMNTEAFF. As DNA, the CDR3 is TGTGCCAGCAGCTTAGATTTCGGACAGATGAACACTGAAGCTTTCTTT.